The 10 T cell receptor beta chains in this list originate from one sample, sequenced in a study of blood T cell repertoires in COVID-19. Assay: immunoSEQ multiplex PCR; the TCRdb copy retains only in-frame clones and omits some. The data hold about 83,000 clones, with around 84% observed a single time. Sequenced sample: peripheral blood. The receptors stem from a man older than 75 with active or convalescent COVID-19.

V and J are TRBV6-5 and TRBJ1-1; D ambiguous. This CDR3 has 12 amino acids. The germline V and J ends were trimmed by 6 bases and 4 bases, with 9 bases remaining between them. In germline, CDR1 is MNHEY, CDR2 SVGAGI. This chain's CDR3 is CASRGMVTEAFF. CDR3 nucleotides: TGTGCCAGCAGGGGCATGGTCACTGAAGCTTTCTTT.

The chain uses TRBV27 and TRBJ1-6; D uncertain. Germline-derived CDR1 and CDR2 are MNHEY and SMNVEV (reference sequence). V lost 2 bases and J lost 5, with 10 bases in between. This CDR3 contains 15 residues. This chain's CDR3 is CASSLTGRNNSPLHF. The CDR3, as DNA: TGTGCCAGCAGTTTAACCGGGAGGAATAATTCACCCCTCCACTTT.

The V call is TRBV28, the J call TRBJ1-1; 7 bases align to TRBD1. The V and J ends lost 5 bases and 5 bases, in that order; junction bases with no gene match: 14. CDR1 and CDR2 from the germline V gene are MDHEN and SYDVKM. The CDR3 covers 16 residues. DNA for the CDR3: TGTGCCAGCAGTAGACCATCGGCAGGGGGTCGGACTGAAGCTTTCTTT. The encoded protein is CASSRPSAGGRTEAFF.

This sequence joins TRBV7-9 and TRBJ2-5; possible D gene TRBD1, 6 bases. The CDR3 spans 14 residues. CDR1 is SEHNR, CDR2 FQNEAQ, per germline (reference sequence). Trimming took 4 bases from V and 4 from J, leaving 13 bases between them. The CDR3 DNA reads as TGTGCCAGCAGCTCCTACAGGGTTCGAGAGACCCAGTACTTC. Translation: CASSSYRVRETQYF. Variable domain in full (rest from reference TRBV7-9 and TRBJ2-5): DTGVSQNPRHKITKRGQNVTFRCDPISEHNRLYWYRQTLGQGPEFLTYFQNEAQLEKSRLLSDRFSAERPKGSFSTLEIQRTEQGDSAMYLCASSSYRVRETQYFGPGTRLLVL.

This chain joins TRBV5-1 and TRBJ1-4, with TRBD1 matching over 8 bases. This CDR3 has 15 residues. Trimming removed 4 bases from V and 5 bases from J; junction bases left unmatched: 7. CDR1 and CDR2 (germline): SGHRS, YFSETQ. This chain's CDR3 is CASSRLQGVNEKLFF. CDR3 coding DNA: TGCGCCAGCAGCCGCCTACAGGGGGTAAATGAAAAACTGTTTTTT. The full variable domain, rest sourced from reference TRBV5-1 and TRBJ1-4, is KAGVTQTPRYLIKTRGQQVTLSCSPISGHRSVSWYQQTPGQGLQFLFEYFSETQRNKGNFPGRFSGRQFSNSRSEMNVSTLELGDSALYLCASSRLQGVNEKLFFGSGTQLSVL.

The chain has TRBV7-8 and TRBJ1-4, with 7 bases fitting TRBD1. V lost 5 bases, J lost 6 bases, and 6 bases stayed unmatched. Germline CDR1 is SGHVS and CDR2 is FQNEAQ. This CDR3 contains 14 residues. The CDR3 loop is CASSTRQGHEKLFF. DNA for the CDR3: TGTGCCAGCAGCACCAGACAGGGCCATGAAAAACTGTTTTTT.

The rearrangement uses TRBV6-1 and TRBJ2-1, with D perhaps matching TRBD1 (6 bases). Per the germline V gene, CDR1 is MNHNS and CDR2 is SASEGT. This CDR3 region has 14 residues. Trimming took 0 bases from V and 13 from J, leaving 16 bases between them. In DNA, the CDR3 is TGTGCCAGCAGTGAAGCGATCACGGGACAACTACAGTTCTTC. Translation gives CASSEAITGQLQFF.

The rearrangement uses TRBV21-1 and TRBJ1-1; the D segment call TRBD1 is taken from the table without a DNA check. TRBV21-1 is marked as a pseudogene. CDR3 size: 19 residues. The CDR3, as DNA: TGTGCCAGCAGCAAACCGAGGGATCGTGGGGACAGGGGGCTCACTGAAGCTTTCTTT. It yields the protein CASSKPRDRGDRGLTEAFF.

The chain uses TRBV3-1 (or the pseudogene TRBV3-2) and TRBJ1-4; D is unresolved. The germline V and J ends were trimmed by 4 bases and 8 bases, with 14 bases remaining between them. CDR3 length: 14 amino acids. Germline lookup yields CDR1 LGHDT and CDR2 YNNKEL (reference sequence). Here the CDR3 DNA reads TGTGCCAGCAGCCGGGCCTCAAAAGACGAAAAACTGTTTTTT. This codes for CASSRASKDEKLFF.

This clone was seen a single time. The chain is built from TRBV18 and TRBJ1-2; D uncertain. This CDR3 contains 14 residues. Germline V CDR1 and CDR2: KGHSH, LQKENI. Between the trimmed V and J ends, which lost 2 bases and 2 bases, there was a span of 9 bases. In DNA, the CDR3 is TGTGCCAGCTCACCATTAGATTCCAACTATGGCTACACCTTC. Its protein is CASSPLDSNYGYTF.